This T cell receptor beta chain was obtained from a study of T cells in Graves' hyperthyroidism and ophthalmopathy (dated by TCRdb to the late 2010s). A note on the overall study: To identify TCR V-J signatures that set the groups apart, the researchers used a discovery cohort of 95 to 100 patients, made up of 40 to 45 with Graves' ophthalmopathy and approximately 57 with stable Graves' hyperthyroidism. For training and testing, the 80 to 100 patients in the discovery cohort were randomly divided in a 7:3 ratio. Once sampling was done, hyperthyroidism patients were given methimazole at a starting dose of 30 mg daily, whereas ophthalmopathy patients were given high-dose intravenous methylprednisolone. The paper reports TCR Vbeta CDR3 sequencing of approximately 130 peripheral blood samples: around 45 ophthalmopathy, over 70 hyperthyroidism and roughly 17 progressor patients. The study also compared thyroid tissue and blood T-cell repertoires from five or six Graves' hyperthyroidism patients. Prospective prediction of ophthalmopathy was tested in an independent validation cohort consisting of some 20 hyperthyroidism patients and 15 to 17 patients who later progressed to ophthalmopathy.

The junction carries 15 bases between V and J, which are trimmed by 9 bases and 3 bases respectively. CDR1 SEHNR and CDR2 FQNEAQ were looked up in the germline V gene (reference sequence). The CDR3 runs 13 amino acids, cysteine and phenylalanine included. The read is trimmed to its CDR3 DNA, 39 bases read in frame from base 1. In regard to this clonotype: Its binding antigen is unknown. Per-nucleotide qualities are absent, and no much larger clonotype sits a single base away.

Broader findings and caveats from the paper: Ophthalmopathy was separated from stable hyperthyroidism by a 13 V-J signature model, with about 86% sensitivity and about 81% specificity obtained in cross-validation and 80%/75% obtained in testing. No statistical method was used to fix the sample size in advance, and group allocation was not hidden from the investigators. In validation, the model predicted progression to ophthalmopathy with about 71% sensitivity and 72% to 85% specificity, a median of 6.5 months before onset. Most expanded thyroid clonotypes (frequency above 0.001) were also detected in blood, suggesting blood repertoires may reflect thyroid immune responses.

TCR beta CDR3 regions were amplified from RNA transcripts. For the first round of RT-PCR on the TCR CDR3, the HTBI primer set was used together with the Qiagen OneStep RT-PCR kit. The libraries were constructed in a second round of multiplex PCR and then size-selected and purified. Sequencing of the libraries was done on an Illumina HiSeq2000 using paired-end 100 bp reads. The authors' analysis ran thus. SOAPnuke was used to process the raw data, removing reads that contained adapters or uncalled bases, had a mean Phred below 15, or lacked an exact match to the constant primer or identifier. High-quality paired reads were merged with COPE v1.2.5, and unique nucleotide sequences were defined as clonotypes. Clonotypes were aligned to IMGT TRBV, TRBD and TRBJ reference segments using MiTCR v1.1. The analysis included only V-J combinations with a frequency above 0.0001, which together covered more than 98% of the repertoires. The TCS score was defined as F50 (clonal expansion) divided by E x V (chaos), with BLOSUM62-based TCRdist calculated between CDR3 peptides within each V-J. Welch's t-statistics and random forest reduced fewer than 550 V-J features to some 14, which were used in a naive Bayes classifier (R e1071). Thyroid-blood repertoire similarity was quantified with the Morisita-Horn index. TCRdb reanalyzed the raw reads on its own, using fastp at Q25 for trimming and MiXCR for clone calling, and kept in-frame beta chains. Each entry merges the rows of one CDR3 protein and shows their most common DNA and genes. The V and J calls here are based on TCRdb, not the publication. Counted in this sample were 550,000 to 700,000 distinct CDR3 sequences; roughly 46% of them appeared once. The ten most abundant clones make up around a fifth of the sample.

Exclusion was applied to patients with uncontrolled infections, other autoimmune diseases, pregnancy or lactation. Diagnoses were established on the basis of clinical symptoms, serum thyroxine and TRAb, thyroid ultrasound, and orbital computed tomography. Total RNA was extracted with Trizol reagent, and quality was checked on an Agilent 2100 Bioanalyzer. Sequenced: peripheral blood or thyroid tissue (not recorded which). The origin of this receptor is an adult woman with Graves' disease, either hyperthyroidism or ophthalmopathy (not recorded which). In this chain, TRBV7-9 is recombined with TRBJ2-7; the D element could tentatively be TRBD1 or TRBD2, as 5 bases agree for each. The CDR3 in this case is CASMGRADYEQYF. The base sequence is TGTGCCAGTATGGGACGGGCGGACTACGAGCAGTACTTC.